Listed here are 11 T cell receptor beta chains from one sample, sequenced in a study of T cell repertoires in cytomegalovirus infection. For these TCRs, the target antigens are not known. TCRdb reprocessed the reads with MiXCR, giving one entry per CDR3 protein. Found here are some 920,000 distinct CDR3 sequences, around 30% of them singletons; the top ten hold more than 12%. Sequencing used cultured CD8+ T cells from PBMCs, obtained from culture after CMV antigen stimulation. The receptors originated from a human donor in good health (CMV status not recorded). Some clones in this sample may be carry-over from other donors' samples.

This clonotype was counted many times. The chain joins TRBV7-6 to TRBJ1-1; possible D gene TRBD1, 6 bases. The germline V gene encodes CDR1 SGHVS and CDR2 FNYEAQ. The CDR3 length is 18 residues. Trimming pared 2 bases from V and 1 base from J, leaving 20 bases between. This CDR3 reads CASSLNPPFSDRNTEAFF. CDR3 DNA sequence: TGTGCCAGCAGCTTAAATCCCCCGTTTTCGGACAGGAACACTGAAGCTTTCTTT.

The sample holds one count of this clonotype. The chain joins TRBV6-6 to TRBJ2-7, with 9 positions matching TRBD2. The CDR3 is 13 residues long. The V gene end was trimmed by 4 bases and the J gene end by 4 bases; junction bases not matched to a gene: 2. Per the germline V gene, CDR1 is MNHNY and CDR2 is SVGAGI (reference sequence). CDR3 region: CASSWRGGYEQYV. In DNA, the CDR3 is TGTGCCAGCAGTTGGCGGGGGGGATACGAGCAGTACGTC.

The chain is built from TRBV28 and TRBJ1-6; 7 bases line up with TRBD1. This CDR3 has 14 residues. CDR1 is MDHEN and CDR2 is SYDVKM in the germline V gene. V lost 6 bases to trimming and J lost 9 bases; unmatched junction nucleotides: 8. The CDR3 DNA sequence: TGTGCCAGCAGCGCTCAGGGGGAGATTTCACCCCTCCACTTT. Protein: CASSAQGEISPLHF.

This chain links TRBV27 with TRBJ1-2; no clear D. This CDR3 has 14 amino acids. Trimming removed 2 bases from V and 4 bases from J, with 11 bases in between. Germline V gene data show CDR1 as MNHEY and CDR2 as SMNVEV (reference sequence). CDR3 DNA: TGTGCCAGCAGTTTAGGGCAGAACCTCTATGGCTACACCTTC. Amino acids: CASSLGQNLYGYTF.

The chain employs TRBV19 and TRBJ2-3; D is ambiguous. CDR1 is LNHDA and CDR2 is SQIVND in the germline V gene (reference sequence). With 7 bases removed from V and 9 bases from J, the gap between germline ends came to 14 bases. CDR3 length: 12 residues. The CDR3 DNA is TGTGCCAGTAAGGATCAGAGTACAACGCAGTATTTT. Translating gives CASKDQSTTQYF.

The V gene is TRBV7-9, the J gene TRBJ1-6; 9 nucleotides line up with TRBD1. This CDR3 has 16 amino acids. The germline V gene encodes CDR1 SEHNR and CDR2 FQNEAQ (reference sequence). Trimming took 4 bases from V and 7 from J; bases not matched to a gene: 8. The CDR3 here is CASSSLAGTGNSPLHF. Written as DNA, the CDR3 is TGTGCCAGCAGCTCCCTAGCCGGGACAGGGAATTCACCCCTCCACTTT.

A few counts support this clonotype. The rearrangement joins TRBV4-1 to TRBJ1-5; a possible D gene is TRBD1 (5 bases). There are 16 residues in the CDR3. Trimming removed 3 bases from V and 4 bases from J, with 16 bases in between. Germline-derived CDR1 and CDR2 are MGHRA and YSYEKL. The CDR3 protein is CASSHLGTGINQPQHF. CDR3 DNA sequence: TGCGCCAGCAGCCATCTCGGGACGGGGATAAATCAGCCCCAGCATTTT.

This chain joins TRBV7-6 and TRBJ1-5; 8 bases map to TRBD1. Trimming removed 5 bases from V and 4 bases from J; junction bases left unmatched: 16. Germline lookup yields CDR1 SGHVS and CDR2 FNYEAQ. The CDR3 is 18 residues long. The CDR3 reads CASSPYVLGQAINQPQHF. In nucleotides, the CDR3 is TGTGCCAGCAGCCCCTATGTTCTGGGACAGGCTATTAATCAGCCCCAGCATTTT.

V gene TRBV5-4 combines with J gene TRBJ1-4; D is possibly TRBD1 (5 bases). Trimming took 2 bases from V and 8 from J, leaving 13 bases between them. Looked up from germline, CDR1 is SGHNT and CDR2 is YYREEE (reference sequence). The CDR3 loop spans 14 amino acids. This chain's CDR3 is CASSFWGLNEKLFF. CDR3 sequence (DNA): TGTGCCAGCAGCTTTTGGGGACTTAACGAAAAACTGTTTTTT.

The chain carries TRBV19 and TRBJ2-5; TRBD1 aligns across 10 bases. The V gene's germline CDR1 is LNHDA and CDR2 SQIVND (reference sequence). This CDR3 comprises 15 residues. The V gene end was trimmed by 3 bases and the J gene end by 4 bases; junction bases not matched to a gene: 5. The CDR3 DNA reads as TGTGCCAGTAGTATTGTGGACAGGGGGGGAGAGACCCAGTACTTC. Translation: CASSIVDRGGETQYF.

In the case of this clonotype: It may be a read error: a sequence one base away is much more abundant. The chain is built from TRBV7-2 and TRBJ1-4, with D unresolved. The germline V gene has CDR1 SGHTA and CDR2 FQGNSA. The CDR3 runs to 17 residues. Trimming pared 1 base from V and 0 bases from J, leaving 12 bases between. CDR3 protein: CASSLVGLPATNEKLFF. The DNA of the CDR3 is TGTGCCAGCAGCTTAGTGGGTCTCCCTGCAACTAATGAAAAACTGTTTTTT.